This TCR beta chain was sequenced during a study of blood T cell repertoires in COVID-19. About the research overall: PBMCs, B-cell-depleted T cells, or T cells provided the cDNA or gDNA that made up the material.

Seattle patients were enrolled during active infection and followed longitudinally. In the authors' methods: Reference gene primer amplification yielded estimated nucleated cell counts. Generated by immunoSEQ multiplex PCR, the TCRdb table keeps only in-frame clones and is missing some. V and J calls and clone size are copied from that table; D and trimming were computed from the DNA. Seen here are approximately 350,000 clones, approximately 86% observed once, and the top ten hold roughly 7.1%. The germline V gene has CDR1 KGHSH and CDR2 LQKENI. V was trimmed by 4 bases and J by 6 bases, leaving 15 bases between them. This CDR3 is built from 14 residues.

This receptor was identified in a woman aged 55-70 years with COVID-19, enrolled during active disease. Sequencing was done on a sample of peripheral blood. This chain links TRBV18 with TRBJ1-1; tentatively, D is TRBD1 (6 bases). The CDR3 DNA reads TGTGCCAGCTCACAACGGGACAAGGGGCCTGAAGCTTTCTTT. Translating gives CASSQRDKGPEAFF.